The next 15 T cell receptor beta chains were all read from a single sample in a study of blood T cells in healthy people across ages. Combining a sample-barcoded 5' primer with a J-beta primer mix, a second PCR ran for 7 to 11 cycles. TCRdb passed the 5' RACE reads through MiXCR, listing each CDR3 protein once. The table records approximately 600,000 distinct CDR3 sequences, approximately 50% of them present only once. Input material: blood. The receptor source for this set is a man aged 55 to 70 in good health.

The chain has TRBV4-1 and TRBJ2-6, with D perhaps matching TRBD1 or TRBD2 (6 bases each). Germline V gene lookup returns CDR1 MGHRA and CDR2 YSYEKL. There are 16 residues in the CDR3. V lost 3 bases to trimming and J lost 8 bases, with 17 bases between them. The DNA for the CDR3 is TGCGCCAGCAGCCACCTGGGGGGCCCTAGGACCAACGTCCTGACTTTC. This encodes CASSHLGGPRTNVLTF.

This clonotype was seen a handful of times. The chain has TRBV25-1 and TRBJ2-5, with D perhaps being TRBD1 or TRBD2 (5 bases each). This CDR3 is 13 amino acids long. CDR1 and CDR2 (germline): MGHDK, SYGVNS. The V end was cut by 11 bases, the J end by 0 bases, with 13 bases between. This CDR3 reads CASNRGHQETQYF. In DNA, the CDR3 is TGTGCCTCCAACCGGGGCCACCAAGAGACCCAGTACTTC.

This chain connects TRBV18 to TRBJ2-5; either TRBD1 or TRBD2 may supply D (6 bases each). V was shortened by 5 bases and J by 11 bases, with 24 bases between the two germline ends. Germline V gene data show CDR1 as KGHSH and CDR2 as LQKENI. This CDR3 comprises 15 residues. DNA for the CDR3: TGTGCCAGCTCAACCGGGGGCGTGGGGATCAATGAGCAGTACTTC. It is translated as CASSTGGVGINEQYF.

The chain carries TRBV20-1 and TRBJ2-7, with D tentatively TRBD1 or TRBD2 (5 bases each). V was cut by 4 bases and J by 0 bases, with 19 bases left in between. Germline V gene data show CDR1 as DFQATT and CDR2 as SNEGSKA (reference sequence). CDR3 size: 16 residues. The CDR3 sequence is CSATQPVGASSYEQYF. In DNA form, the CDR3 reads TGCAGTGCTACCCAACCCGTCGGGGCCAGCTCCTACGAGCAGTACTTC.

This clonotype is a singleton in its sample. The chain carries TRBV28 and TRBJ2-7, with 7 positions matching TRBD1. The J call may not be correct, given that the DNA end is closer to TRBJ2-5. CDR3 length: 14 amino acids. Looked up from germline, CDR1 is MDHEN and CDR2 is SYDVKM. The CDR3 reads CASSTTGYGETQYF. CDR3 in DNA: TGTGCCAGCAGTACGACAGGGTATGGGGAGACCCAGTACTTC.

The rearrangement joins TRBV7-9 to TRBJ1-2, with D possibly matching TRBD1 (5 bases). V was trimmed by 4 bases and J by 0 bases, leaving 12 bases between them. The V gene's germline CDR1 is SEHNR and CDR2 FQNEAQ (reference sequence). CDR3 length: 15 amino acids. The CDR3 DNA is TGTGCCAGCAGCTCCCGGGACTCCTCTAACTATGGCTACACCTTC. Translated, it gives CASSSRDSSNYGYTF.

This clonotype was observed once. The V call is TRBV6-2 or TRBV6-3, the J call TRBJ2-3; TRBD2 aligns across 7 bases. CDR3 length: 15 residues. With 6 bases clipped from V and 0 bases from J, the junction kept 6 bases outside the gene matches. CDR1 and CDR2 (germline): MNHEY, SVGEGT. The CDR3 loop is CASSINGGSTDTQYF. CDR3 bases: TGTGCCAGCAGCATAAACGGGGGGAGCACAGATACGCAGTATTTT.

The rearrangement links TRBV2 to TRBJ2-5; 11 bases map to TRBD2. Germline lookup yields CDR1 SNHLY and CDR2 FYNNEI. V lost 8 bases and J lost 2; bases outside the gene matches: 4. This CDR3 has 14 amino acids. The CDR3 reads CASGTSGRQETQYF. The CDR3 DNA sequence: TGTGCCAGCGGGACTAGCGGTCGGCAAGAGACCCAGTACTTC.

This clonotype was seen at least ten times. The rearrangement uses TRBV20-1 and TRBJ2-5; 8 bases match TRBD2. V lost 6 bases, J lost 5 bases, and 2 bases stayed unmatched. The V gene's germline CDR1 is DFQATT and CDR2 SNEGSKA (reference sequence). CDR3 length: 11 amino acids. This chain's CDR3 is CSAGGGETQYF. CDR3 nucleotide sequence: TGCAGTGCCGGCGGGGGGGAGACCCAGTACTTC.

This clonotype occurred a few times. The chain combines TRBV3-1 with TRBJ1-2; D gene ambiguous. CDR1 and CDR2 (germline): LGHDT, YNNKEL (reference sequence). V dropped 0 bases and J dropped 5 bases, with 7 bases sitting between them. The CDR3 sequence is 13 residues long. In DNA, the CDR3 is TGTGCCAGCAGCCAAGAATCCAGTTATGGCTACACCTTC. The encoded protein is CASSQESSYGYTF.

V and J are TRBV28 and TRBJ2-6; 9 bases align to TRBD2. Trimming took 4 bases from V and 2 from J; bases not matched to a gene: 6. The germline CDR1 and CDR2 sequences are MDHEN and SYDVKM. The CDR3 has 17 residues. CDR3 region: CASSSGGRGPGANVLTF. CDR3 coding DNA: TGTGCCAGCAGTTCCGGCGGGAGGGGACCTGGGGCCAACGTCCTGACTTTC. Full variable domain (rest looked up from reference TRBV28 and TRBJ2-6): DVKVTQSSRYLVKRTGEKVFLECVQDMDHENMFWYRQDPGLGLRLIYFSYDVKMKEKGDIPEGYSVSREKKERFSLILESASTNQTSMYLCASSSGGRGPGANVLTFGAGSRLTVL.

The rearrangement joins TRBV20-1 to TRBJ1-4, with D unresolved. This CDR3 has 14 amino acids. V was clipped by 0 bases and J by 5 bases, with 10 bases between them. Germline V CDR1 and CDR2: DFQATT, SNEGSKA (reference sequence). The CDR3 reads CSARDLRVNEKLFF. The CDR3 DNA sequence: TGCAGTGCTAGAGATCTGAGGGTAAATGAAAAACTGTTTTTT.

The rearrangement uses TRBV7-2 and TRBJ2-5, with 10 bases lining up with TRBD2. The V segment lost 2 bases and the J segment 1 base; nucleotides outside the gene matches: 4. Per the germline V gene, CDR1 is SGHTA and CDR2 is FQGNSA. This CDR3 comprises 16 residues. CDR3 nucleotide sequence: TGTGCCAGCAGCTTACTAGCGGGGGCCGGCCAAGAGACCCAGTACTTC. Translating it yields CASSLLAGAGQETQYF. Filled out from reference TRBV7-2 and TRBJ2-5, the complete variable domain reads GAGVSQSPSNKVTEKGKDVELRCDPISGHTALYWYRQSLGQGLEFLIYFQGNSAPDKSGLPSDRFSAERTGGSVSTLTIQRTQQEDSAVYLCASSLLAGAGQETQYFGPGTRLLVL.

The V and J genes are TRBV6-5 and TRBJ2-5, with D possibly being TRBD1 (5 bases). This CDR3 has 17 residues. With 0 bases removed from V and 0 bases from J, the gap between germline ends came to 14 bases. The V gene's germline CDR1 is MNHEY and CDR2 SVGAGI. The CDR3 region is CASSYSPRQRYQETQYF. The CDR3 DNA reads as TGTGCCAGCAGTTACTCGCCAAGACAGAGGTACCAAGAGACCCAGTACTTC.

The rearrangement joins TRBV3-1 to TRBJ1-6, with D tentatively TRBD1 (5 bases). Germline V gene sequence: CDR1 LGHDT, CDR2 YNNKEL (reference sequence). V lost 0 bases and J 10 bases, leaving 13 bases between the germline ends. CDR3 size: 15 residues. This CDR3 is CASSQEAGAKSPLHF. The CDR3 nucleotides read TGTGCCAGCAGCCAAGAGGCCGGGGCCAAGTCACCCCTCCACTTT.